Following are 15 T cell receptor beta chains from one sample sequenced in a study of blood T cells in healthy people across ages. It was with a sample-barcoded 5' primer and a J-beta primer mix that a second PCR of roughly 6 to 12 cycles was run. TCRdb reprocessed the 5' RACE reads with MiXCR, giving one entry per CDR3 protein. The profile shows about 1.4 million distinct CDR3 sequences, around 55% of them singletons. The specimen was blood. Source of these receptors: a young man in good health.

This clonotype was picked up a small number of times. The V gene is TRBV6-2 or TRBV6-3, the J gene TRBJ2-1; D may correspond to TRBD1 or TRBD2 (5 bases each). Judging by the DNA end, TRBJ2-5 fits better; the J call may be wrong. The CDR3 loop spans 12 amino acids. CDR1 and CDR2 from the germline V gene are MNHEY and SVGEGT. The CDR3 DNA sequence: TGTGCCAGCAGATGGACGCGAGGGGCCCAGTACTTC. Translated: CASRWTRGAQYF.

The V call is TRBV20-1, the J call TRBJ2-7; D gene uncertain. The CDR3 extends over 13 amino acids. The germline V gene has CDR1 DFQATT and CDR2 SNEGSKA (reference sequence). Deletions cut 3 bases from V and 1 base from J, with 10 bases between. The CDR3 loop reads CSASSMGSYEQYF. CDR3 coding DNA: TGCAGTGCTAGTTCCATGGGTTCCTACGAGCAGTACTTC.

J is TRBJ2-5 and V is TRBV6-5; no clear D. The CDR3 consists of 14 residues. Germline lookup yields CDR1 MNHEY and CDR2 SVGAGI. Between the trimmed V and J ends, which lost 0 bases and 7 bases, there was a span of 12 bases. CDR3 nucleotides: TGTGCCAGCAGTTACTCGCGGACCTTGGGGACCCAGTACTTC. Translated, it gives CASSYSRTLGTQYF.

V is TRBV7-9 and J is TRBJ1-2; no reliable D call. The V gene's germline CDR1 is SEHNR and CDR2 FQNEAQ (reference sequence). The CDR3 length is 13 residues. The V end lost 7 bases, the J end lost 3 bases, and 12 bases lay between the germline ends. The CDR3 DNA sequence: TGTGCCAGCAACTCGGAGTTGGACTATGGCTACACCTTC. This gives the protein CASNSELDYGYTF.

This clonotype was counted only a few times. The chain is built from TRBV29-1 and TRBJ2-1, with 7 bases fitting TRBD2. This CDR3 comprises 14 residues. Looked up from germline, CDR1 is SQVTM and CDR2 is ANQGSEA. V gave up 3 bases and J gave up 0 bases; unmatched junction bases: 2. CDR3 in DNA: TGCAGCGTTGACGGGGGGAGCTCCTACAATGAGCAGTTCTTC. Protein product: CSVDGGSSYNEQFF.

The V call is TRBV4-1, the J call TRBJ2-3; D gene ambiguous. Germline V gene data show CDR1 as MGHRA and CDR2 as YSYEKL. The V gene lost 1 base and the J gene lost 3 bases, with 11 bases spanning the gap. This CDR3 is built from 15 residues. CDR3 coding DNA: TGCGCCAGCAGCCAAGTATTGGTATCTACAGATACGCAGTATTTT. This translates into CASSQVLVSTDTQYF.

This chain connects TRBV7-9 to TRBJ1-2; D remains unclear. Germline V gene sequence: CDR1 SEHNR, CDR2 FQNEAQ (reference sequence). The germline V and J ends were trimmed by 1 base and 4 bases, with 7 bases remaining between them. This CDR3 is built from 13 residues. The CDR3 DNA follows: TGTGCCAGCAGCTTAGGCAGTCGCTATGGCTACACCTTC. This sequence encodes CASSLGSRYGYTF.

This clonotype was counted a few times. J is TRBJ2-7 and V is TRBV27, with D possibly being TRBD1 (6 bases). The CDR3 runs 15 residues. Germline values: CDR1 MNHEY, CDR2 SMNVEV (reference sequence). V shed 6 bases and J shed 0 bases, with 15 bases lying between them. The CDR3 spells CASRPITGSSYEQYF. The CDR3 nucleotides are TGTGCCAGCAGACCTATTACAGGGAGCTCCTACGAGCAGTACTTC.

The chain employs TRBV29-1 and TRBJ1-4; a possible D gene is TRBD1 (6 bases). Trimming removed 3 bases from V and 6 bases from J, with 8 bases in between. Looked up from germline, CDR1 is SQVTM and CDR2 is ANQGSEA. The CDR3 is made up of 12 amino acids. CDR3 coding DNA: TGCAGCGTTGAGAGGGGGGATGAAAAACTGTTTTTT. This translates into CSVERGDEKLFF.

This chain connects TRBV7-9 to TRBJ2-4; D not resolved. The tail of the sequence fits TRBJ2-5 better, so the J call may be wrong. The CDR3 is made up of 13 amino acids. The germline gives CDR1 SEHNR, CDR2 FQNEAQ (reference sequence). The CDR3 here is CASSGVVQETQYF. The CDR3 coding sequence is TGTGCCAGCAGTGGGGTGGTTCAAGAGACCCAGTACTTC.

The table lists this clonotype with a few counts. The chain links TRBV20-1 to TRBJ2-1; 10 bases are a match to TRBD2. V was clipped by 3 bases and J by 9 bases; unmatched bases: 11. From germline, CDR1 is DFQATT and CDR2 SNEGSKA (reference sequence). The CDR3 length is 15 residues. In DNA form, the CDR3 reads TGCAGTGCTAGCACTAGCGGGGAAGGATTGGGTGAGCAGTTCTTC. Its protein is CSASTSGEGLGEQFF.

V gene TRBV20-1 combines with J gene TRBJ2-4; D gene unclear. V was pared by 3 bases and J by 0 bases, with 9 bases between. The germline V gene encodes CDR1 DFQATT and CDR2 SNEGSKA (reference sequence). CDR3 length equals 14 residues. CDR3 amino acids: CSASGTLAKNIQYF. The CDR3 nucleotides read TGCAGTGCTAGTGGAACCCTAGCCAAAAACATTCAGTACTTC.

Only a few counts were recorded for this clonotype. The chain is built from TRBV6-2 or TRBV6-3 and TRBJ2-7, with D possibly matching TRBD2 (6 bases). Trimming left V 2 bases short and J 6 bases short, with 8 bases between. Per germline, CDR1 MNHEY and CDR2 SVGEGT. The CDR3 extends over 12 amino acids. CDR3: CASSYAGSEQYF. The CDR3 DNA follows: TGTGCCAGCAGTTACGCGGGGTCCGAGCAGTACTTC.

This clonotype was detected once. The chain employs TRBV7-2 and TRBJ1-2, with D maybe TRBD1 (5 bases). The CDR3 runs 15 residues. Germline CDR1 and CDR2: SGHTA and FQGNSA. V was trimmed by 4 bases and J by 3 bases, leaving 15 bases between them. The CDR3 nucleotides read TGTGCCAGCAGCTCCGGGGCCTTCCTCTACTATGGCTACACCTTC. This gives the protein CASSSGAFLYYGYTF. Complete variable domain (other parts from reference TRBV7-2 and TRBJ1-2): GAGVSQSPSNKVTEKGKDVELRCDPISGHTALYWYRQSLGQGLEFLIYFQGNSAPDKSGLPSDRFSAERTGGSVSTLTIQRTQQEDSAVYLCASSSGAFLYYGYTFGSGTRLTVV.

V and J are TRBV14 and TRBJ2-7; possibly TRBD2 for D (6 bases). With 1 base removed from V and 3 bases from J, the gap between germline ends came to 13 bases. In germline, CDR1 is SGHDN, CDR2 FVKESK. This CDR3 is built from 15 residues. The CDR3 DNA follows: TGTGCCAGCAGCCAAGGAAATAGCGGAATCTACGAGCAGTACTTC. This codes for CASSQGNSGIYEQYF.